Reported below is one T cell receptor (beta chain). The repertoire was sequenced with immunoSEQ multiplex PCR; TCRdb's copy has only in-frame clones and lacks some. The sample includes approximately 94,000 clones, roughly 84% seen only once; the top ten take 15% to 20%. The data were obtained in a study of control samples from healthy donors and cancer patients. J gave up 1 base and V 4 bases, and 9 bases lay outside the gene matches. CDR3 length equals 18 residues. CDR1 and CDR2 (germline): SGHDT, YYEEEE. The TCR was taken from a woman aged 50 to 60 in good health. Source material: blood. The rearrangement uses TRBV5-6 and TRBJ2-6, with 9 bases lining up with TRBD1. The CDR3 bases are TGTGCCAGCAGCCTCCGGGACAGGGACCTTTCTGGGGCCAACGTCCTGACTTTC. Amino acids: CASSLRDRDLSGANVLTF.